This T cell receptor beta chain was obtained from a study of tumor-infiltrating lymphocytes in primary liver carcinoma. Turning to the study itself: Both sexes were represented among patients, who were 30 to 69 years old.

About this clonotype: A read error may produce the germline difference seen at one junction end.

Unsorted bulk tissue, about 17-34 mg of it, served as the source for co-extraction of RNA and DNA. Per germline, CDR1 SGHAT and CDR2 FQNNGV. The CDR3 covers 15 residues. Starting material of 500 ng total RNA yielded TCR beta cDNA via a constant-region primer. Three nested multiplex PCR rounds, a slightly modified ARM-PCR method, built the TCR beta libraries. TRBV1-TRBV30 forward primers and a C-beta reverse primer were used in the first two PCR rounds, which each ran for around 10 cycles. MiXCR was run by TCRdb on the multiplex PCR reads, yielding one entry per CDR3 protein. The table has about 22,000 distinct CDR3 sequences, 80% seen once; the top ten hold 35%.

This TCR was sampled from a woman in her twenties or thirties with primary liver carcinoma and hepatitis B virus infection. Input material: liver tumor tissue from sampling region 2. Subset described: tumor region T2, inferior pole. J is TRBJ1-5 and V is TRBV11-2, with unresolved D. The CDR3 spells CASGLEPSPFQPQHF. CDR3 in DNA: TGTGCCAGCGGCTTAGAGCCCTCTCCCTTTCAGCCCCAGCATTTT.